Listed below are T cell receptor beta chains from one sample, sequenced in a study of technical replicates of blood from several donors. Assay used: immunoSEQ multiplex PCR; TCRdb lists only in-frame clones, some missing. The sample lists tens of thousands of clones, around nine tenths occurring once. Material for sequencing was PBMCs. The receptor source for this set is a human donor in good health. Some clones in this sample may be carry-over from other donors' samples. CDR3s include the opening cysteine and the closing phenylalanine or tryptophan. Each record gives: clone size, J gene, D gene, V gene, CDR3 protein, CDR3 DNA. D genes are given only for firm matches. Size values are once, few and many counts, or a class for expanded clones, and some rows have none.

clone_size: NA; j_call: TRBJ2-3; d_call: NA; v_call: TRBV6-5; cdr3_aa: CASSQLGSGRDTQYF; cdr3_nt: TGTGCCAGCAGTCAACTAGGGTCGGGGAGGGATACGCAGTATTTT
clone_size: once; j_call: TRBJ2-1; d_call: TRBD2; v_call: TRBV5-6; cdr3_aa: CASSFEPGLVEPSEQFF; cdr3_nt: TGTGCCAGCAGCTTTGAGCCGGGACTAGTCGAACCTAGTGAGCAGTTCTTC
clone_size: NA; j_call: TRBJ2-5; d_call: TRBD2; v_call: TRBV5-1; cdr3_aa: CASSRGASGAQYQETQYF; cdr3_nt: TGCGCCAGCAGCCGGGGGGCTAGCGGGGCCCAATACCAAGAGACCCAGTACTTC
clone_size: NA; j_call: TRBJ1-1; d_call: TRBD1; v_call: TRBV27; cdr3_aa: CASSFKGAGTEAFF; cdr3_nt: TGTGCCAGCAGTTTTAAGGGGGCTGGCACTGAAGCTTTCTTT
clone_size: NA; j_call: TRBJ1-1; d_call: NA; v_call: TRBV4-2; cdr3_aa: CASSQEVGERNTEAFF; cdr3_nt: TGTGCCAGCAGCCAAGAGGTAGGGGAACGGAACACTGAAGCTTTCTTT
clone_size: NA; j_call: TRBJ1-3; d_call: TRBD1; v_call: TRBV6-5; cdr3_aa: CASSDRGLGNTIYF; cdr3_nt: TGTGCCAGCAGTGACAGGGGGCTCGGAAACACCATATATTTT
clone_size: NA; j_call: TRBJ2-6; d_call: NA; v_call: TRBV5-1; cdr3_aa: CASSWSSGANVLTF; cdr3_nt: TGCGCCAGCAGCTGGAGCTCTGGGGCCAACGTCCTGACTTTC
clone_size: NA; j_call: TRBJ2-3; d_call: TRBD2; v_call: TRBV5-1; cdr3_aa: CASSSQTSGGPVDTQYF; cdr3_nt: TGCGCCAGCAGCTCTCAGACTAGCGGGGGGCCAGTTGATACGCAGTATTTT
clone_size: NA; j_call: TRBJ2-2; d_call: TRBD2; v_call: TRBV19; cdr3_aa: CASTSSGKNTGELFF; cdr3_nt: TGTGCCAGTACTTCTAGCGGGAAGAACACCGGGGAGCTGTTTTTT
clone_size: few; j_call: TRBJ1-2; d_call: TRBD1; v_call: TRBV5-5; cdr3_aa: CASRPGTANYGYTF; cdr3_nt: TGTGCCAGCAGACCCGGGACAGCTAACTATGGCTACACCTTC
clone_size: NA; j_call: TRBJ2-7; d_call: NA; v_call: TRBV27; cdr3_aa: CASSFSRSAIYEQYF; cdr3_nt: TGTGCCAGCAGTTTCTCGCGATCCGCCATATACGAGCAGTACTTC
clone_size: NA; j_call: TRBJ2-1; d_call: NA; v_call: TRBV6-1; cdr3_aa: CASSLGAYNEQFF; cdr3_nt: TGTGCCAGCAGCCTAGGGGCCTACAATGAGCAGTTCTTC
clone_size: NA; j_call: TRBJ2-5; d_call: NA; v_call: TRBV7-2; cdr3_aa: CASSWGEFTQYF; cdr3_nt: TGTGCCAGCAGCTGGGGGGAGTTTACCCAGTACTTC
clone_size: once; j_call: TRBJ2-5; d_call: NA; v_call: TRBV7-2; cdr3_aa: CASSPQPLVETQYF; cdr3_nt: TGTGCCAGCAGCCCTCAACCCTTAGTGGAGACCCAGTACTTC
clone_size: NA; j_call: TRBJ2-7; d_call: TRBD1; v_call: TRBV9; cdr3_aa: CASSGGTGVGEQYF; cdr3_nt: TGTGCCAGCAGCGGAGGGACAGGGGTGGGAGAGCAGTACTTC
clone_size: NA; j_call: TRBJ1-3; d_call: NA; v_call: TRBV11-3; cdr3_aa: CASSPGTLSSGNTIYF; cdr3_nt: TGTGCCAGCAGCCCCGGGACTCTCAGCTCTGGAAACACCATATATTTT
clone_size: few; j_call: TRBJ1-1; d_call: NA; v_call: TRBV2; cdr3_aa: CASSESPFPSEAFF; cdr3_nt: TGTGCCAGCAGTGAATCCCCTTTCCCGTCTGAAGCTTTCTTT
clone_size: NA; j_call: TRBJ2-7; d_call: TRBD2; v_call: TRBV19; cdr3_aa: CASHPSLAATYEQYF; cdr3_nt: TGTGCCAGCCATCCTTCACTAGCGGCGACCTACGAGCAGTACTTC
clone_size: NA; j_call: TRBJ2-5; d_call: TRBD1; v_call: TRBV7-6; cdr3_aa: CASSPVPDRGRETQYF; cdr3_nt: TGTGCCAGCAGCCCTGTCCCGGACAGGGGGCGAGAGACCCAGTACTTC
clone_size: NA; j_call: TRBJ2-6; d_call: NA; v_call: TRBV7-2; cdr3_aa: CASSPRVSGANVLTF; cdr3_nt: TGTGCCAGCAGCCCGCGAGTCTCTGGGGCCAACGTCCTGACTTTC
clone_size: NA; j_call: TRBJ1-1; d_call: TRBD1; v_call: TRBV6-1; cdr3_aa: CASSERTGSNTEAFF; cdr3_nt: TGTGCCAGCAGTGAGAGGACAGGGAGTAACACTGAAGCTTTCTTT